This TCR beta chain is from a study of cytomegalovirus exposure and HLA in healthy donors. Study-wide results and limits: 16,951 TCR beta sequences were associated with HLA alleles at 0.05 false discovery rate in a later analysis.

With 60 Vbeta and 13 Jbeta primers, the PCR was carried out. Data came from immunoSEQ multiplex PCR; TCRdb stores just in-frame clones and leaves some out. The table has some 110,000 clones, roughly four fifths seen once; the top ten hold around 5.8%. The table lists this clone with a count of one. Antigen specificity is unknown. The CDR3 runs 15 residues. Losses at the gene ends were 6 bases for V and 1 base for J; bases not matched to a gene: 5. Germline CDR1 is MNHEY and CDR2 is SVGAGI. The chain carries TRBV6-5 and TRBJ2-3; TRBD2 matches at 9 bases. What was sequenced was PBMCs. The receptor was isolated from a woman in her forties or fifties in good health and CMV-seropositive. In DNA, the CDR3 is TGTGCCAGCAGCCAGCGGGGGGCAGGCACAGATACGCAGTATTTT. Its translation: CASSQRGAGTDTQYF.